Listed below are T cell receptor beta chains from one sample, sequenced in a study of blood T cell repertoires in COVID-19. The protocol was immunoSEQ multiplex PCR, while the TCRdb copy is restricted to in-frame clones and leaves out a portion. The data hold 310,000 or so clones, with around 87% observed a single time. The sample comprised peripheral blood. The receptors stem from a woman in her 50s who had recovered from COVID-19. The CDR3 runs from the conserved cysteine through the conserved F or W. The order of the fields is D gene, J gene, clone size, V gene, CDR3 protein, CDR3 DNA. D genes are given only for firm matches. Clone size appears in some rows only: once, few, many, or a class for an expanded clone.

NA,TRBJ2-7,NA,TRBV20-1,CSASPGGGEYEQYF,TGCAGTGCTAGTCCTGGGGGCGGTGAGTACGAGCAGTACTTC
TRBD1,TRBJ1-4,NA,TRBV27,CASSYRTGGREKLFF,TGTGCCAGCAGTTATAGGACAGGGGGCCGGGAAAAACTGTTTTTT
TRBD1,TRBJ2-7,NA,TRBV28,CASTHGTGADEQYF,TGTGCCAGCACCCATGGGACAGGGGCCGACGAGCAGTACTTC
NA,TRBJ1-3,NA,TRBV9,CASSVTGSSGNTIYF,TGTGCCAGCAGCGTCACAGGAAGCTCTGGAAACACCATATATTTT
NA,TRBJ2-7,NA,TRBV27,CASSPPEGYEQYF,TGTGCCAGCAGTCCGCCTGAGGGATACGAGCAGTACTTC
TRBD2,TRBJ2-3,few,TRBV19,CASSPWTSGGTDTQYF,TGTGCCAGTAGTCCCTGGACTAGCGGGGGGACAGATACGCAGTATTTT
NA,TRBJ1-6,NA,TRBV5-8,CASQRGLRSPLHF,TGTGCCAGCCAGCGGGGGCTGCGTTCACCCCTCCACTTT
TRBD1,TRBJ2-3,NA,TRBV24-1,CATSDFGGTGVTDTQYF,TGTGCCACCAGTGATTTTGGCGGGACAGGGGTCACAGATACGCAGTATTTT
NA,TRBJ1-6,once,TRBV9,CASSGGEVYNSPLHF,TGTGCCAGCAGCGGGGGGGAGGTTTATAATTCACCCCTCCACTTT
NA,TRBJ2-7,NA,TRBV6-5,CASSSRGSATYEQYF,TGTGCCAGCAGTTCTCGGGGTAGCGCAACCTACGAGCAGTACTTC
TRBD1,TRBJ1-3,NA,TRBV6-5,CASRPTGAGNTIYF,TGTGCCAGCAGGCCCACAGGGGCTGGAAACACCATATATTTT
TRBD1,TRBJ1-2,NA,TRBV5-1,CASSSTGGSGYTF,TGCGCCAGCAGCTCGACAGGGGGCTCTGGCTACACCTTC
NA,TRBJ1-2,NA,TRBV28,CASGRAGNYGYTF,TGTGCCAGCGGAAGGGCAGGGAACTATGGCTACACCTTC
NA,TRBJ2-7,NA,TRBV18,CASSPNMGDRDITYEQYF,TGTGCCAGCTCACCAAACATGGGTGACCGGGACATTACCTACGAGCAGTACTTC